This T cell receptor (beta chain) was captured in a study of molecular identifiers for immune sequencing clone quantification. Study results and caveats: Same-barcode identical TCR molecules could make highly expanded clones look smaller than they are.

MiXCR, applied by TCRdb to the PCR reads, yields one record per CDR3 protein. The table lists around 460,000 distinct CDR3 sequences, about 20% of them singletons. The authors gated naive CD8 T cells as CD8+CD4-CCR7+CD45RA+ for sorting. This CDR3 region has 12 residues. Germline CDR1 SGHRS, CDR2 YFSETQ. Worth noting for this clonotype: Its specificity is unknown. Germline is not matched at one junction end, which may reflect a read error.

The V and J genes are TRBV5-1 and TRBJ2-1, with D possibly TRBD1 on 5 matching bases. The source of this sequence is a human donor in good health. Some libraries in this study had Jurkat cell RNA spiked in. The sample comprised naive CD8+ T cells from blood, with Jurkat cell RNA spiked in. Subset defined: FACS-sorted CD8+CD4-CCR7+CD45RA+ naive T cells. Here the CDR3 reads CASRDNYSEQFF. CDR3 nucleotides: TGCGCCAGCAGGGACAACTACAGTGAGCAGTTCTTC.